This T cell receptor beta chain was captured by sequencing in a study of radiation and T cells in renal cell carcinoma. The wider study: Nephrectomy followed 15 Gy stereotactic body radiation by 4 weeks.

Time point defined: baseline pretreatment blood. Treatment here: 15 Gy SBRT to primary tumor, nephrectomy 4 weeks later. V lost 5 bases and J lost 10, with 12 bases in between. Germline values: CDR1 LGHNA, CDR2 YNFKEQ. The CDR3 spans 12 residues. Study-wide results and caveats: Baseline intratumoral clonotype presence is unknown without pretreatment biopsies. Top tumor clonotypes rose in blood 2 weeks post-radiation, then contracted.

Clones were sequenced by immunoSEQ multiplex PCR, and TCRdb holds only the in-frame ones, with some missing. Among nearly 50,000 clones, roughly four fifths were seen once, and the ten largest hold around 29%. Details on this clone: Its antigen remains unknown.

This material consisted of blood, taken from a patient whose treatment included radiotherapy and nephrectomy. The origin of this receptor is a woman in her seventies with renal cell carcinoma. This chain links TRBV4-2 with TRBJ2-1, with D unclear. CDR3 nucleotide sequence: TGTGCCAGCAGCTTGGCTAGTGGGGAGCAGTTCTTC. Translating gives CASSLASGEQFF.